The entry below gives a single TCR beta chain sequence along with its context. A much larger clone is a single base away; this may be a read error. The sample is drawn from a study of T cells in Graves' hyperthyroidism and ophthalmopathy. Across the study: Peripheral blood was acquired at first diagnosis, ahead of any therapy whatsoever.

The CDR3 totals 14 residues. Germline assignment: CDR1 SGHNT and CDR2 YENEEA. Amplification of TCR beta CDR3 regions was performed using RNA transcripts as template. Researchers ran a first-round RT-PCR on the TCR CDR3 using the HTBI primer set. MiXCR, run by TCRdb on the multiplex PCR reads, gives a single entry per CDR3 protein. The repertoire consists of about 700,000 distinct CDR3 sequences, with less than 15% occurring once and the leading ten covering roughly 10%. Stable Graves' hyperthyroidism denoted no ophthalmopathy progression over 18 months. The chain recombines TRBV11-3 with TRBJ2-1; D gene ambiguous. This receptor was identified in a woman aged 18-29 years with Graves' hyperthyroidism. Sequenced: blood. The CDR3 is CASSPTNSYNEQSF. The CDR3, as DNA: TGTGCCAGCAGCCCCACAAACTCCTACAATGAGCAGTCCTTC.